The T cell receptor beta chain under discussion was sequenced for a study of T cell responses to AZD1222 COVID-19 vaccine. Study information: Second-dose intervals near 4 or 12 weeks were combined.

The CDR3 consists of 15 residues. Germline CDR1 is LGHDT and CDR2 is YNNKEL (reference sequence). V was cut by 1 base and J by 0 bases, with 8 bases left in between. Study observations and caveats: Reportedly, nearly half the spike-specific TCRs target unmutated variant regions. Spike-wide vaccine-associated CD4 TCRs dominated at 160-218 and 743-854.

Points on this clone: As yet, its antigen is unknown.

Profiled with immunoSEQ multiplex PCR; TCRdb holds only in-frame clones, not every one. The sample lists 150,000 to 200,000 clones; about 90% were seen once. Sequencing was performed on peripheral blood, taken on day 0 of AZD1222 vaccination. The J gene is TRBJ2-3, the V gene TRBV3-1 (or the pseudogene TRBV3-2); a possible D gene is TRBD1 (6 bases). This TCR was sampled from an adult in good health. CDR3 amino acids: CASSQGDISTDTQYF. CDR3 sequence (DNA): TGTGCCAGCAGCCAAGGGGACATCAGCACAGATACGCAGTATTTT.